These 30 T cell receptor beta chains were all obtained from the same sample, sequenced in a study of memory CD4+ T cells and cytomegalovirus serostatus. Single viable CD3+CD4+CD8-CD45RO+ cells were sorted as the memory CD4+ T cells. Some clones are missing from TCRdb's copy, which holds only in-frame ones; the method was immunoSEQ multiplex PCR. The sample lists some 35,000 clones; around three quarters were seen once. The sequencing input was memory CD4+ T cells from blood. All receptors come from an adult in good health and CMV-seropositive.

The rearrangement uses TRBV2 and TRBJ1-5; D might be TRBD1 (6 bases). This CDR3 region has 16 residues. Trimming stripped 8 bases from V and 3 bases from J, with 20 bases between. Germline loops: CDR1 SNHLY, CDR2 FYNNEI. DNA for the CDR3: TGTGCCAGCTTTGAGGATAGACAGGTCCCCAATCAGCCCCAGCATTTT. It yields the protein CASFEDRQVPNQPQHF. Full variable domain (outside the CDR3, taken from reference TRBV2 and TRBJ1-5): EPEVTQTPSHQVTQMGQEVILRCVPISNHLYFYWYRQILGQKVEFLVSFYNNEISEKSEIFDDQFSVERPDGSNFTLKIRSTKLEDSAMYFCASFEDRQVPNQPQHFGDGTRLSIL.

The CDR3 loop reads CATLTGLGSGELFF. CDR3 coding DNA: TGTGCCACCTTAACGGGACTAGGATCCGGGGAGCTGTTTTTT. V usage is TRBV10-3 and J usage is TRBJ2-2; 8 nucleotides match TRBD2. Trimming took 10 bases from V and 6 from J; bases not matched to a gene: 10. The CDR3 totals 14 residues. CDR1 is ENHRY, CDR2 SYGVKD, per germline.

The chain couples TRBV5-5 to TRBJ1-5; no reliable D call. The CDR3 is 14 residues long. The V end lost 2 bases, the J end lost 7 bases, and 13 bases lay between the germline ends. The germline V gene encodes CDR1 SGHKS and CDR2 YYEKEE (reference sequence). Here the CDR3 reads CASSFTGREQPQHF. CDR3 sequence (DNA): TGTGCCAGCAGCTTTACTGGGCGGGAACAGCCCCAGCATTTT.

The CDR3 DNA reads as TGTGCCAGCACCTCGGGAGGGTACGACGGCTACACCTTC. It translates to CASTSGGYDGYTF. This chain connects TRBV6-6 to TRBJ1-2; D remains ambiguous. The CDR3 loop spans 13 amino acids. Germline V lookup: CDR1 MNHNY, CDR2 SVGAGI (reference sequence). Trimming removed 7 bases from V and 8 bases from J, with 17 bases in between.

This clone was seen a single time. V and J are TRBV7-2 and TRBJ2-5; TRBD2 matches 13 bases. Germline loops: CDR1 SGHTA, CDR2 FQGNSA. With V trimmed by 1 base and J by 6 bases, 14 bases remained unmatched. The CDR3 is 19 residues long. The CDR3 DNA sequence: TGTGCCAGCAGCTTAGTCACGAGAGGACTAGCGGGAGAGAGAAAGACCCAGTACTTC. Translation: CASSLVTRGLAGERKTQYF.

The CDR3 is CSVYVWETQYF. As DNA, the CDR3 is TGCAGCGTTTACGTGTGGGAGACCCAGTACTTC. The rearrangement uses TRBV29-1 and TRBJ2-5, with D unclear. The CDR3 loop spans 11 amino acids. V lost 5 bases and J lost 5, with 9 bases in between. The V gene's germline CDR1 is SQVTM and CDR2 ANQGSEA.

V is TRBV7-2 and J is TRBJ1-1; D is perhaps TRBD1 (6 bases). Germline loops: CDR1 SGHTA, CDR2 FQGNSA. This CDR3 is built from 15 residues. V lost 3 bases to trimming and J lost 0 bases, with 11 bases between them. The CDR3 here is CASSFFGGLNTEAFF. CDR3 nucleotides: TGTGCCAGCAGCTTTTTTGGGGGGCTGAACACTGAAGCTTTCTTT.

This clone has only a few counts. Other nucleotide sequences in the sample specify the same CDR3. This sequence joins TRBV18 and TRBJ1-1; D is ambiguous. CDR3 length: 13 amino acids. Germline V gives CDR1 KGHSH, CDR2 LQKENI. Trimming stripped 6 bases from V and 1 base from J, with 9 bases between. CDR3 sequence reads: CASSGQANTEAFF. CDR3 DNA: TGTGCCAGCTCCGGGCAGGCGAACACTGAAGCTTTCTTT.

The chain joins TRBV19 to TRBJ2-5; tentatively, D is TRBD1 (7 bases). Germline CDR1 LNHDA, CDR2 SQIVND (reference sequence). Trimming pared 7 bases from V and 5 bases from J, leaving 17 bases between. The CDR3 totals 14 residues. As DNA, the CDR3 is TGTGCCAGTACCCCGACCCCAGGGGGGGAGACCCAGTACTTC. Its protein is CASTPTPGGETQYF.

The chain joins TRBV6-5 to TRBJ1-3; D is unclear. V was shortened by 0 bases and J by 4 bases, with 10 bases between the two germline ends. The CDR3 runs 15 residues. Germline values: CDR1 MNHEY, CDR2 SVGAGI. The CDR3 DNA follows: TGTGCCAGCAGTTACTCTCCTAGGCGGGGAAACACCATATATTTT. The encoded protein is CASSYSPRRGNTIYF.

This clone was seen once. This chain links TRBV4-2 with TRBJ1-3; D is uncertain. V was pared by 0 bases and J by 1 base, with 7 bases between. The CDR3 covers 15 residues. Germline V gene lookup returns CDR1 LGHNA and CDR2 YNFKEQ. CDR3 sequence (DNA): TGTGCCAGCAGCCAAGATTTAGGTTCTGGAAACACCATATATTTT. It yields the protein CASSQDLGSGNTIYF.

In this sample, this clone turned up a few times. The V gene is TRBV6-5, the J gene TRBJ1-2; weak D call: TRBD1 (6 bases). Trimming pared 5 bases from V and 4 bases from J, leaving 11 bases between. Germline V gives CDR1 MNHEY, CDR2 SVGAGI. The CDR3 runs to 13 residues. CDR3 in amino acids: CASSGQLGYGYTF. DNA of the CDR3: TGTGCCAGCAGTGGACAGTTGGGCTATGGCTACACCTTC.

This chain connects TRBV2 to TRBJ2-1; D assignment may be TRBD1 or TRBD2 (5 bases each). Germline lookup yields CDR1 SNHLY and CDR2 FYNNEI. Trimming stripped 8 bases from V and 7 bases from J, with 18 bases between. CDR3 length equals 14 residues. Here the CDR3 DNA reads TGTGCCAGCCAGGGACCGCGAGGCGGGAATGAGCAGTTCTTC. It is translated as CASQGPRGGNEQFF.

The chain couples TRBV10-3 to TRBJ1-2; weak D call: TRBD1 (5 bases). Germline lookup yields CDR1 ENHRY and CDR2 SYGVKD. This CDR3 region has 14 residues. V was clipped by 11 bases and J by 2 bases, with 18 bases between them. CDR3 sequence (DNA): TGTGCCTCCGCCCGGGGAGGGGCGAACTATGGCTACACCTTC. It specifies CASARGGANYGYTF.

The V and J genes are TRBV7-8 and TRBJ1-5; D gene unclear. Germline-derived CDR1 and CDR2 are SGHVS and FQNEAQ. V was trimmed by 2 bases and J by 4 bases, leaving 12 bases between them. CDR3 length equals 15 residues. The CDR3 spells CASSLTGGGNQPQHF. The DNA for the CDR3 is TGTGCCAGCAGCTTAACGGGAGGAGGGAATCAGCCCCAGCATTTT.

The chain joins TRBV9 to TRBJ2-7; tentative D call: TRBD1 (5 bases). CDR3 length: 14 residues. CDR1 is SGDLS, CDR2 YYNGEE, per germline. V shed 0 bases and J shed 0 bases, with 7 bases lying between them. CDR3 DNA sequence: TGTGCCAGCAGCGTAGGACAGTTCTCCTACGAGCAGTACTTC. Translation: CASSVGQFSYEQYF.

The chain couples TRBV18 to TRBJ2-2; D gene ambiguous. The CDR3 is made up of 13 amino acids. Trimming stripped 3 bases from V and 2 bases from J, with 4 bases between. Germline lookup yields CDR1 KGHSH and CDR2 LQKENI. CDR3: CASSPANTGELFF. The CDR3 bases are TGTGCCAGCTCACCCGCCAACACCGGGGAGCTGTTTTTT.

The table lists this clone with a count of one. The chain carries TRBV5-1 and TRBJ2-1; possible D gene TRBD2, 6 bases. This CDR3 is built from 15 residues. CDR1 and CDR2 (germline): SGHRS, YFSETQ. Deletions cut 4 bases from V and 8 bases from J, with 19 bases between. The CDR3 protein is CASSHGSGAGDEQFF. CDR3 sequence (DNA): TGCGCCAGCAGCCACGGGAGTGGGGCTGGTGATGAGCAGTTCTTC.

This clone is a singleton in its sample. The chain links TRBV2 to TRBJ1-1, with D unclear. Per the germline V gene, CDR1 is SNHLY and CDR2 is FYNNEI. The CDR3 covers 17 residues. V was clipped by 7 bases and J by 0 bases, with 21 bases between them. In DNA form, the CDR3 reads TGTGCCAGCACTCTAGGGCTTGGCAGGACTATGAACACTGAAGCTTTCTTT. This sequence encodes CASTLGLGRTMNTEAFF.

The chain uses TRBV7-6 and TRBJ2-5, with no clear D. Germline CDR1 is SGHVS and CDR2 is FNYEAQ. This CDR3 spans 13 amino acids. Trimming pared 6 bases from V and 2 bases from J, leaving 10 bases between. Here the CDR3 DNA reads TGTGCCAGCAGTCTCCAGGAACAAGAGACCCAGTACTTC. This sequence encodes CASSLQEQETQYF.

V is TRBV10-3 and J is TRBJ2-1; 9 bases align to TRBD1. The CDR3 is made up of 14 amino acids. Trimming at V came to 4 bases and at J to 4 bases, leaving 2 bases not matched to a gene. Germline V CDR1 and CDR2: ENHRY, SYGVKD. This CDR3 is CAISVGTGYNEQFF. The CDR3 DNA is TGTGCCATCAGTGTCGGGACAGGGTACAATGAGCAGTTCTTC.

This clone was detected only once. V usage is TRBV28 and J usage is TRBJ1-2, with D perhaps matching TRBD1 (5 bases). Between the trimmed V and J ends, which lost 3 bases and 4 bases, there was a span of 12 bases. The CDR3 is 14 residues long. Germline CDR1 reads MDHEN; CDR2 reads SYDVKM. The CDR3 sequence is CASSLGGMGYGYTF. CDR3 bases: TGTGCCAGCAGTTTGGGGGGTATGGGCTATGGCTACACCTTC.

The gene calls are TRBV4-1 and TRBJ1-2; D is undetermined. Per germline, CDR1 MGHRA and CDR2 YSYEKL. The V gene lost 0 bases and the J gene lost 1 base, with 9 bases spanning the gap. The CDR3 is 15 residues long. In nucleotides, the CDR3 is TGCGCCAGCAGCCAAGATACGGGCCATAACTATGGCTACACCTTC. It codes for CASSQDTGHNYGYTF.

J is TRBJ2-7 and V is TRBV9; no clear D gene. The CDR3 runs 15 residues. From germline, CDR1 is SGDLS and CDR2 YYNGEE. The V and J ends lost 3 bases and 6 bases respectively, with 19 bases between them. CDR3 DNA: TGTGCCAGCAGCGGGGGTGATGGGCGCCTCTCCGAGCAGTACTTC. This gives the protein CASSGGDGRLSEQYF.

A note on this clone: This sample also contains other DNA sequences that code for the same CDR3. The genes are TRBV11-2 and TRBJ2-7; D is possibly TRBD2 (6 bases). Trimming removed 4 bases from V and 5 bases from J, with 21 bases in between. This CDR3 is built from 16 residues. CDR1 is SGHAT, CDR2 FQNNGV, per germline. The CDR3 is CASSSLGGYGADEQYF. The CDR3 nucleotides read TGTGCCAGCAGCTCCCTCGGGGGTTATGGTGCAGACGAGCAGTACTTC. Supplemented by reference TRBV11-2 and TRBJ2-7, the full variable domain reads EAGVAQSPRYKIIEKRQSVAFWCNPISGHATLYWYQQILGQGPKLLIQFQNNGVVDDSQLPKDRFSAERLKGVDSTLKIQPAKLEDSAVYLCASSSLGGYGADEQYFGPGTRLTVT.

The gene calls are TRBV5-4 and TRBJ2-1; 11 bases match TRBD2. The CDR3 has 16 residues. After removal of 6 bases from V and 8 bases from J, the junction contained 13 bases not matched to a gene. Germline CDR1 and CDR2: SGHNT and YYREEE (reference sequence). In DNA, the CDR3 is TGTGCCAGCACCCGTAGCGGGGGGGCCGGGAGACATGAGCAGTTCTTC. Translated, it gives CASTRSGGAGRHEQFF.

This clone was seen more than once but under ten times. The rearrangement uses TRBV6-5 and TRBJ1-1; D uncertain. The CDR3 extends over 15 amino acids. CDR1 is MNHEY, CDR2 SVGAGI, per germline. The V gene lost 0 bases and the J gene lost 0 bases, with 8 bases spanning the gap. In DNA form, the CDR3 reads TGTGCCAGCAGTTACTCAGGCAACATGAACACTGAAGCTTTCTTT. Its protein product is CASSYSGNMNTEAFF.

CDR3 loop: CASSSSGTTAYEQYF. In DNA, the CDR3 is TGTGCCAGCTCATCTTCCGGGACTACAGCCTACGAGCAGTACTTC. This rearrangement joins TRBV18 to TRBJ2-5; the match to TRBD2 covers 7 bases. The J call may be in error: the DNA end matches TRBJ2-7 better. Germline CDR1 is KGHSH and CDR2 is LQKENI. This CDR3 region has 15 residues.

V usage is TRBV2 and J usage is TRBJ1-2, with a tentative D call TRBD1 (6 bases). From germline, CDR1 is SNHLY and CDR2 FYNNEI. V lost 5 bases to trimming and J lost 0 bases, with 13 bases between them. CDR3 size: 15 residues. CDR3 DNA: TGTGCCAGCAGTTTGGACAGCCTCTCTAACTATGGCTACACCTTC. It encodes CASSLDSLSNYGYTF.

This chain joins TRBV19 and TRBJ1-1, with D hard to call. The CDR3 is 13 residues long. V was cut by 3 bases and J by 3 bases, with 8 bases left in between. Germline V gene sequence: CDR1 LNHDA, CDR2 SQIVND (reference sequence). The CDR3 region has the DNA TGTGCCAGTAGTATCTCCCCCTACACTGAAGCTTTCTTT. Translating gives CASSISPYTEAFF.